A selection of T cell receptor beta chains follows, all from one sample in a study of CD8 T cells in ankylosing spondylitis. Via MiXCR, TCRdb re-called the 5' RACE reads, giving one row per CDR3 protein. The top ten hold under 7.5% of the sample, which has approximately 500,000 distinct CDR3 sequences, about an eighth seen once. Sequencing was performed on blood, either unsorted or a sorted T cell fraction (not recorded which). These receptors all stem from a male donor with ankylosing spondylitis. The CDR3 runs from the conserved cysteine through the conserved F or W. The order of the fields is V gene, CDR3 protein.

v_gene: TRBV15; CDR3aa: CATSRPWDRPNEQFF
v_gene: TRBV5-1; CDR3aa: CASSPGLAGLSSTDTQYF
v_gene: TRBV28; CDR3aa: CASSLQDRTYEQYF
v_gene: TRBV5-1; CDR3aa: CASSLLSGDGYTF
v_gene: TRBV27; CDR3aa: CASSLLVAGVGNEQFF
v_gene: TRBV14; CDR3aa: CASSQGLAAERGTDTQYF
v_gene: TRBV2; CDR3aa: CASNPPGGGRNEKLFF
v_gene: TRBV6-2/TRBV6-3; CDR3aa: CASSRKGWTGELFF
v_gene: TRBV6-2/TRBV6-3; CDR3aa: CASTGTLPGGAHYNEQFF
v_gene: TRBV7-9; CDR3aa: CASSFTYTGELFF
v_gene: TRBV24-1; CDR3aa: CATSDPGQGGSAEQFF
v_gene: TRBV20-1; CDR3aa: CSARRSGPNTGELFF
v_gene: TRBV7-2; CDR3aa: CASSFLAGFNAGELFF
v_gene: TRBV18; CDR3aa: CASSVAGEWSSPLHF
v_gene: TRBV12-3/TRBV12-4; CDR3aa: CASSTQGARGYTF
v_gene: TRBV12-3/TRBV12-4; CDR3aa: CASTDSFSNQPQHF
v_gene: TRBV12-3/TRBV12-4; CDR3aa: CASSWTTGNRNQPQHF
v_gene: TRBV20-1; CDR3aa: CSASRQVGSYGYTF
v_gene: TRBV20-1; CDR3aa: CSARDLGGRVHNEQFF
v_gene: TRBV4-1; CDR3aa: CASSQDGKWGSDQPQHF
v_gene: TRBV12-3/TRBV12-4; CDR3aa: CASSLGPWERVPYEQYF
v_gene: TRBV7-9; CDR3aa: CASSLAAGRGEFF
v_gene: TRBV2; CDR3aa: CASSEGPGQTYEQYF
v_gene: TRBV29-1; CDR3aa: CSVPPLAGGWHEQFF